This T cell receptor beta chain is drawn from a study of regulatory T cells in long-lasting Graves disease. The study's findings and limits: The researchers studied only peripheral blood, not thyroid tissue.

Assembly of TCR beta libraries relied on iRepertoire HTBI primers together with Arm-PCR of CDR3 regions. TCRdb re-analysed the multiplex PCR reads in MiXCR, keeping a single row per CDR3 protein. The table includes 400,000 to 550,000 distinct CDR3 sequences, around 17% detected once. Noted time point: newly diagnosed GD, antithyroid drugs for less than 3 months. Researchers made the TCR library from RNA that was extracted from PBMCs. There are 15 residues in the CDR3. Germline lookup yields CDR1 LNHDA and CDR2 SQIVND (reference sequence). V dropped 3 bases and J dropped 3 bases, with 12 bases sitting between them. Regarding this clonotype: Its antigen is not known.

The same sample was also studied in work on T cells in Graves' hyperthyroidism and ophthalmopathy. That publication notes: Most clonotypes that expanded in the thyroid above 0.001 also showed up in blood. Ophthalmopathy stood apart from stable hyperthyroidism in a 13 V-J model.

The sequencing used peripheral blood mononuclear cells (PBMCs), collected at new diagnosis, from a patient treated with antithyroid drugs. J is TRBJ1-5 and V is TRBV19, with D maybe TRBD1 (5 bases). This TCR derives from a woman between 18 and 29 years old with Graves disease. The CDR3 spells CASSITRVFNQPQHF. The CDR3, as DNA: TGTGCCAGTAGTATTACCAGGGTGTTCAATCAGCCCCAGCATTTT.